Presented here are 16 T cell receptor beta chains from one specimen sequenced in a study of response to subunit inactivated influenza vaccine. TCRdb fed the RT-PCR reads into MiXCR, producing one record per CDR3 protein. The profile shows hundreds of thousands of distinct CDR3 sequences, 22% of them singletons. The sequences come from PBMCs from blood, collected about 20 months after vaccination. These receptors were collected from a man between 50 and 69 years old who received an inactivated influenza vaccine.

This chain joins TRBV20-1 and TRBJ2-7; D not resolved. The CDR3 has 13 residues. V lost 2 bases, J lost 2 bases, and 10 bases lay in between. Germline values: CDR1 DFQATT, CDR2 SNEGSKA (reference sequence). The CDR3 DNA reads TGCAGTGCTAGAACAGATATTCCCTACGAGCAGTACTTC. Amino acid sequence: CSARTDIPYEQYF.

This chain uses TRBV7-2 with TRBJ2-5; D unclear. V lost 4 bases and J lost 1, with 16 bases in between. The CDR3 spans 16 residues. Germline CDR1 is SGHTA and CDR2 is FQGNSA. CDR3 in DNA: TGTGCCAGCAGCTCCGGCTCGCGGCCCCTCCAAGAGACCCAGTACTTC. Residues: CASSSGSRPLQETQYF.

The chain combines TRBV5-5 with TRBJ1-4, with a tentative D call TRBD1 (5 bases). The V and J ends lost 0 bases and 0 bases respectively, with 9 bases between them. CDR1 is SGHKS and CDR2 is YYEKEE in the germline V gene (reference sequence). This CDR3 is built from 16 residues. The CDR3 nucleotides read TGTGCCAGCAGCTTGGCGGGGGAATCAACTAATGAAAAACTGTTTTTT. This sequence encodes CASSLAGESTNEKLFF.

The rearrangement joins TRBV3-1 to TRBJ1-1; 7 bases are a match to TRBD1. Germline V gene data show CDR1 as LGHDT and CDR2 as YNNKEL (reference sequence). V shed 4 bases and J 4 bases; nucleotides not matched to a gene: 9. This CDR3 contains 15 residues. This CDR3 is CASSLRGGSTTEAFF. DNA for the CDR3: TGTGCCAGCAGCCTAAGAGGGGGCTCGACCACTGAAGCTTTCTTT.

This chain links TRBV15 with TRBJ2-3; D gene unclear. V was shortened by 5 bases and J by 4 bases, with 10 bases between the two germline ends. Germline V CDR1 and CDR2: LNHNV, YYDKDF (reference sequence). The CDR3 is made up of 13 amino acids. In DNA form, the CDR3 reads TGTGCCACCAGCCGGACGCCTCCAGATACGCAGTATTTT. Protein product: CATSRTPPDTQYF.

The chain links TRBV20-1 to TRBJ1-5, with TRBD1 matching 7 bases. The V segment lost 6 bases and the J segment 1 base; nucleotides outside the gene matches: 6. The V gene's germline CDR1 is DFQATT and CDR2 SNEGSKA (reference sequence). This CDR3 is 14 amino acids long. DNA of the CDR3: TGCAGTGCCCCGACAGGGAACAGCAATCAGCCCCAGCATTTT. It encodes CSAPTGNSNQPQHF.

The J gene is TRBJ2-4, the V gene TRBV19; no reliable D call. The CDR3 sequence is 17 residues long. Germline V gene lookup returns CDR1 LNHDA and CDR2 SQIVND (reference sequence). V lost 2 bases and J 3 bases, leaving 17 bases between the germline ends. The CDR3 region has the DNA TGTGCCAGTAGTATAACAATTTTGGTTCACAGCAAAAACATTCAGTACTTC. It specifies CASSITILVHSKNIQYF.

The chain links TRBV3-1 to TRBJ2-2, with 7 nucleotides matching TRBD1. This CDR3 has 16 amino acids. Trimming removed 0 bases from V and 6 bases from J; junction bases left unmatched: 7. The V gene's germline CDR1 is LGHDT and CDR2 YNNKEL (reference sequence). The CDR3 here is CASSQDQGGRAGELFF. DNA of the CDR3: TGTGCCAGCAGCCAAGATCAAGGGGGCAGAGCCGGGGAGCTGTTTTTT.

This clonotype was seen a few times. The rearrangement joins TRBV18 to TRBJ2-5; D call uncertain. V gave up 0 bases and J gave up 1 base, with 6 bases separating them. The CDR3 runs to 14 residues. CDR1 is KGHSH and CDR2 is LQKENI in the germline V gene. CDR3 in amino acids: CASSPPNAQETQYF. In DNA form, the CDR3 reads TGTGCCAGCTCACCACCAAATGCCCAAGAGACCCAGTACTTC. Looking up the rest from reference TRBV18 and TRBJ2-5 gives the full variable domain: NAGVMQNPRHLVRRRGQEARLRCSPMKGHSHVYWYRQLPEEGLKFMVYLQKENIIDESGMPKERFSAEFPKEGPSILRIQQVVRGDSAAYFCASSPPNAQETQYFGPGTRLLVL.

This clonotype was seen just once. V and J are TRBV7-9 and TRBJ2-7, with 8 bases aligning to TRBD1. With V trimmed by 5 bases and J by 5 bases, 11 bases remained unmatched. In germline, CDR1 is SEHNR, CDR2 FQNEAQ (reference sequence). The CDR3 consists of 15 residues. Here the CDR3 reads CASSHATGQVHEQYF. In DNA form, the CDR3 reads TGTGCCAGCAGCCATGCCACGGGACAGGTCCACGAGCAGTACTTC. The variable domain in full, with the rest retrieved from reference TRBV7-9 and TRBJ2-7, is DTGVSQNPRHKITKRGQNVTFRCDPISEHNRLYWYRQTLGQGPEFLTYFQNEAQLEKSRLLSDRFSAERPKGSFSTLEIQRTEQGDSAMYLCASSHATGQVHEQYFGPGTRLTVT.

This clonotype was picked up many times. The chain carries TRBV29-1 and TRBJ2-1, with 10 bases identical to TRBD2. The length of the CDR3 is 15 residues. J was trimmed by 9 bases and V by 0 bases; bases with no gene match: 8. The V gene's germline CDR1 is SQVTM and CDR2 ANQGSEA. The CDR3 region has the DNA TGCAGCGTTGAAGATCGGCTAGCGGGAGTAGGTGAGCAGTTCTTC. Amino acid sequence: CSVEDRLAGVGEQFF.

There are a few counts of this clonotype. J is TRBJ1-5 and V is TRBV12-3 or TRBV12-4, with 10 nucleotides matching TRBD1. CDR3 size: 12 residues. The J segment lost 5 bases and the V segment lost 10 bases, leaving 2 bases of the junction unmatched. The CDR3 region is CATGQGDQPQHF. The CDR3 bases are TGTGCCACCGGACAGGGGGATCAGCCCCAGCATTTT.

The rearrangement uses TRBV19 and TRBJ2-3, with TRBD2 matching over 9 bases. Germline CDR1 reads LNHDA; CDR2 reads SQIVND (reference sequence). Trimming took 6 bases from V and 1 from J; bases not matched to a gene: 5. The CDR3 consists of 15 residues. CDR3 in DNA: TGTGCCAGTAGCCAAAGGACTAGCGGCACAGATACGCAGTATTTT. Amino acid sequence: CASSQRTSGTDTQYF.

Only a few counts were recorded for this clonotype. This rearrangement joins TRBV4-3 to TRBJ2-7; D gene unclear. This CDR3 contains 13 residues. The V gene's germline CDR1 is LGHNA and CDR2 YSLEER. Trimming took 1 base from V and 3 from J, leaving 7 bases between them. CDR3 sequence reads: CASSQAKDYEQYF. The CDR3 DNA sequence: TGCGCCAGCAGCCAAGCTAAGGACTACGAGCAGTACTTC.

This chain uses TRBV4-3 with TRBJ1-4, with D possibly matching TRBD1 (6 bases). V shed 4 bases and J shed 3 bases, with 15 bases lying between them. Germline assignment: CDR1 LGHNA and CDR2 YSLEER. The CDR3 runs 16 residues. The CDR3 coding sequence is TGCGCCAGCAGCCGCCAACAGGGTTTGGCTAATGAAAAACTGTTTTTT. Translated, it gives CASSRQQGLANEKLFF.

The chain joins TRBV20-1 to TRBJ2-3; tentatively, D is TRBD2 (6 bases). This CDR3 comprises 15 residues. V lost 0 bases, J lost 2 bases, and 12 bases lay in between. Germline CDR1 and CDR2: DFQATT and SNEGSKA (reference sequence). The CDR3 reads CSARDLAENTDTQYF. Here the CDR3 DNA reads TGCAGTGCTAGAGATTTAGCGGAAAACACAGATACGCAGTATTTT.